The entry that follows covers one T cell receptor beta chain sequence. TCR beta CDR3 region amplification was performed from RNA transcripts. First-round RT-PCR targeting the TCR CDR3 was performed with the HTBI primer set. TCRdb used MiXCR to reprocess the multiplex PCR reads, holding one entry per CDR3 protein. The repertoire holds about 380,000 distinct CDR3 sequences, around 18% seen once, with around two fifths in the top ten. V lost 4 bases and J lost 2, with 4 bases in between. Germline loops: CDR1 SQVTM, CDR2 ANQGSEA. This CDR3 has 11 amino acids. The data derive from a study of T cells in Graves' hyperthyroidism and ophthalmopathy.

Sequenced material: blood. This receptor was obtained from a man younger than 35 with Graves' ophthalmopathy. V and J are TRBV29-1 and TRBJ2-3; D is undetermined. The CDR3 is CSVVYTDTQYF. As DNA, the CDR3 is TGCAGCGTTGTATACACAGATACGCAGTATTTT.